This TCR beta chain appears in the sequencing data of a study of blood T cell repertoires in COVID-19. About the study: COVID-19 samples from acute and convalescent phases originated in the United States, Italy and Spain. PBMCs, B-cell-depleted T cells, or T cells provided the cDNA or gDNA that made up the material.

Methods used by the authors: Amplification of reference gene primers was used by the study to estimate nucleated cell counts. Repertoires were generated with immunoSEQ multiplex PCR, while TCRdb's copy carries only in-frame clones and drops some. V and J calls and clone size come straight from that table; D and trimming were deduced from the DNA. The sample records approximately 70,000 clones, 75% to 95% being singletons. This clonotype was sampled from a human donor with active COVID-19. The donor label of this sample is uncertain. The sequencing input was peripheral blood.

DNA of the CDR3: TGTGCCAGCAGCTTGGATACAGGGCGAGAGACCCAGTACTTC. It encodes CASSLDTGRETQYF. The rearrangement uses TRBV5-4 and TRBJ2-5, with a possible D match to TRBD1 (6 bases). The V end lost 0 bases, the J end lost 4 bases, and 10 bases lay between the germline ends. This CDR3 has 14 amino acids. The germline V gene has CDR1 SGHNT and CDR2 YYREEE (reference sequence).